These 27 T cell receptor beta chains originate from one sample sequenced in a study of T cells after yellow fever vaccination (dated by TCRdb to between 2018 and 2020). Library construction relied on 5' RACE. The run used an Illumina HiSeq 2500. TCRdb took the public reads, trimmed them with fastp at Q25, ran MiXCR for clone calling and kept in-frame beta chains. Rows with one shared CDR3 protein collapse into an entry with the most common genes and DNA. The sample table holds around 600,000 distinct CDR3 sequences, of which approximately 13% were seen once. In total, the top ten clones hold 15% of the sample. The meaning of the sample's treatment or condition label: live attenuated yellow fever vaccine strain. The material was PBMCs, obtained on the day of the yellow fever booster vaccination. The origin of the receptors is a man under 40 who received the YFV17D yellow fever vaccine.

The chain carries TRBV5-5 and TRBJ2-5; D remains ambiguous. Trimming shortened V by 0 bases and J by 3 bases, and 9 bases separated the two germline ends. The CDR3 sequence is 14 residues long. Per germline, CDR1 SGHKS and CDR2 YYEKEE (reference sequence). The CDR3 loop is CASSLAPREETQYF. The CDR3 region has the DNA TGTGCCAGCAGCTTGGCTCCTAGAGAAGAGACCCAGTACTTC.

This clonotype was seen a few times. This sequence joins TRBV21-1 and TRBJ1-1. TRBV21-1 is reported as a pseudogene. CDR3 size: 14 residues. CDR3 bases: TGTGCCAGCATCCGGCAGCGGACGTGGACTGAAGCTTTCTTT. Encoded protein: CASIRQRTWTEAFF.

This chain connects TRBV7-2 to TRBJ2-1; D call uncertain. The V end lost 3 bases, the J end lost 4 bases, and 7 bases lay between the germline ends. This CDR3 region has 13 residues. CDR1 is SGHTA and CDR2 is FQGNSA in the germline V gene. CDR3 protein: CASSFTAYNEQFF. CDR3 nucleotides: TGTGCCAGCAGCTTTACAGCTTACAATGAGCAGTTCTTC.

This sequence joins TRBV7-8 and TRBJ2-3, with D possibly matching TRBD1 (5 bases). Trimming stripped 6 bases from V and 1 base from J, with 14 bases between. CDR1 SGHVS and CDR2 FQNEAQ come from the germline V gene. CDR3 length: 15 residues. This chain's CDR3 is CASRPTGAGTDTQYF. The CDR3 DNA reads as TGTGCCAGCAGGCCGACTGGGGCTGGCACAGATACGCAGTATTTT.

This clonotype was recorded once. The gene calls are TRBV19 and TRBJ2-1; 8 bases agree with TRBD2. With 3 bases clipped from V and 4 bases from J, the junction kept 8 bases outside the gene matches. CDR1 and CDR2 from the germline V gene are LNHDA and SQIVND (reference sequence). This CDR3 has 16 amino acids. The CDR3 loop is CASSIPGRVRYNEQFF. CDR3 DNA: TGTGCCAGTAGTATCCCCGGGAGGGTTAGGTACAATGAGCAGTTCTTC.

This clonotype has only a few counts. The J gene is TRBJ2-1, the V gene TRBV4-3, with D hard to call. The CDR3 sequence is 12 residues long. Looked up from germline, CDR1 is LGHNA and CDR2 is YSLEER. The germline V and J ends were trimmed by 0 bases and 10 bases, with 7 bases remaining between them. CDR3 sequence (DNA): TGCGCCAGCAGCCAAGATATGCGGGAGCAGTTCTTC. It encodes CASSQDMREQFF.

The chain has TRBV30 and TRBJ2-1, with 9 nucleotides matching TRBD1. The CDR3 sequence is 15 residues long. With V trimmed by 2 bases and J by 1 base, 3 bases remained unmatched. Germline CDR1 reads GTSNPN; CDR2 reads SVGIG (reference sequence). The CDR3 DNA reads TGTGCCTGGAGTCGAGACAGGGGGTCCTACAATGAGCAGTTCTTC. Amino acid sequence: CAWSRDRGSYNEQFF.

The rearrangement uses TRBV23-1 and TRBJ2-4; no definite D call. TRBV23-1 is assigned to the ORF class and has an uncertain function. The CDR3 covers 15 residues. Between the trimmed V and J ends, which lost 0 bases and 9 bases, there was a span of 15 bases. The CDR3 sequence is CASSQSGWQGPIQYF. In DNA, the CDR3 is TGCGCCAGCAGTCAATCGGGCTGGCAAGGTCCCATTCAGTACTTC.

This clonotype was seen only a few times. The V and J genes are TRBV12-3 or TRBV12-4 and TRBJ2-1, with 7 bases that match TRBD2. Losses at the gene ends were 1 base for V and 8 bases for J; bases not matched to a gene: 8. The CDR3 has 15 residues. In DNA, the CDR3 is TGTGCCAGCAGTTTAGGATCGGGCGGGAGCTATGAGCAGTTCTTC. This translates into CASSLGSGGSYEQFF.

V gene TRBV28 combines with J gene TRBJ2-1; 8 bases are a match to TRBD2. The CDR3 sequence is 16 residues long. Germline V gene sequence: CDR1 MDHEN, CDR2 SYDVKM. The V segment lost 5 bases and the J segment 5 bases; nucleotides outside the gene matches: 11. The CDR3 protein is CASSPRLGLGDNEQFF. As DNA, the CDR3 is TGTGCCAGCAGTCCCCGTTTGGGACTAGGTGACAATGAGCAGTTCTTC.

This clonotype was found a few times. This chain connects TRBV7-2 to TRBJ2-1; TRBD1 might be the D (5 bases). Between the trimmed V and J ends, which lost 2 bases and 8 bases, there was a span of 16 bases. Germline values: CDR1 SGHTA, CDR2 FQGNSA. CDR3 length equals 15 residues. CDR3 protein: CASSLSVGREHEQFF. The CDR3 DNA follows: TGTGCCAGCAGCTTAAGCGTTGGCAGGGAACATGAGCAGTTCTTC.

The table lists this clonotype with a few counts. The chain is built from TRBV5-1 and TRBJ2-5; D perhaps matches TRBD1 (5 bases). CDR1 SGHRS and CDR2 YFSETQ come from the germline V gene. The CDR3 contains 13 residues. Trimming took 4 bases from V and 5 from J, leaving 12 bases between them. CDR3 sequence reads: CASSRGTVETQYF. The DNA of the CDR3 is TGCGCCAGCAGCAGGGGAACCGTGGAGACCCAGTACTTC.

This clonotype was detected many times. V and J are TRBV7-8 and TRBJ2-2; TRBD2 agrees at 10 bases. The CDR3 spans 16 residues. Germline V gives CDR1 SGHVS, CDR2 FQNEAQ. V lost 5 bases, J lost 4 bases, and 7 bases stayed unmatched. CDR3 sequence reads: CASSIPTSGTTGELFF. CDR3 coding DNA: TGTGCCAGCAGCATCCCCACTAGCGGGACCACCGGGGAGCTGTTTTTT.

The table lists this clonotype with a few counts. CDR3 nucleotides: TGTGCCAGCAGCCAAGATTCTTCTAGCGGGAGGGCCGCGCAGTATTTT. This encodes CASSQDSSSGRAAQYF. J is TRBJ2-3 and V is TRBV4-2; 12 bases map to TRBD2. The V segment lost 0 bases and the J segment 10 bases; nucleotides outside the gene matches: 8. Germline CDR1 LGHNA, CDR2 YNFKEQ. The length of the CDR3 is 16 residues.

This clonotype appeared a few times. The chain joins TRBV9 to TRBJ2-7, with TRBD1 matching 8 bases. This CDR3 has 16 amino acids. Germline V gene data show CDR1 as SGDLS and CDR2 as YYNGEE. V lost 6 bases and J lost 0; bases outside the gene matches: 11. The CDR3 DNA follows: TGTGCCAGCAACCATTCGGACAGGGAGCACTCCTACGAGCAGTACTTC. This encodes CASNHSDREHSYEQYF.

This clonotype was seen many times. This chain uses TRBV7-2 with TRBJ2-1; 12 bases fit TRBD2. J was trimmed by 7 bases and V by 1 base; bases with no gene match: 2. Germline CDR1 and CDR2: SGHTA and FQGNSA. This CDR3 spans 15 amino acids. The CDR3 DNA sequence: TGTGCCAGCAGCTTAGTTACTAGCGGGAGGAATGAGCAGTTCTTC. Its protein is CASSLVTSGRNEQFF.

The chain has TRBV7-9 and TRBJ2-1; 10 nucleotides align to TRBD2. With 2 bases clipped from V and 10 bases from J, the junction kept 11 bases outside the gene matches. The CDR3 is made up of 16 amino acids. Germline V gene data show CDR1 as SEHNR and CDR2 as FQNEAQ (reference sequence). The CDR3 sequence: CASSLSGSGRAGEQFF. The CDR3 DNA sequence: TGTGCCAGCAGCTTAAGTGGCAGCGGGAGGGCCGGGGAGCAGTTCTTC.

This clonotype was seen a few times. This rearrangement joins TRBV4-2 to TRBJ2-7, with 9 bases that match TRBD2. The CDR3 has 16 amino acids. With 1 base clipped from V and 7 bases from J, the junction kept 11 bases outside the gene matches. Germline CDR1 is LGHNA and CDR2 is YNFKEQ. CDR3 loop: CASSQGVAGGPGEQYF. The DNA for the CDR3 is TGTGCCAGCAGCCAAGGGGTGGCGGGAGGGCCCGGGGAGCAGTACTTC.

About this clonotype itself: A read error is possible here, since a much larger clone lies one base away. This chain links TRBV6-1 with TRBJ2-2, with TRBD2 as a possible D gene (5 bases). The V end was cut by 5 bases, the J end by 11 bases, with 21 bases between. This CDR3 has 15 residues. Germline V gene data show CDR1 as MNHNS and CDR2 as SASEGT. The DNA of the CDR3 is TGTGCCAGCAGTCCTTTTCAGGACTTTCCCGCAGAGCTGTTTTTT. This encodes CASSPFQDFPAELFF.

This clonotype has just a few counts. The chain has TRBV12-3 or TRBV12-4 and TRBJ2-5; D gene ambiguous. V was clipped by 7 bases and J by 0 bases, with 6 bases between them. The CDR3 consists of 12 residues. As DNA, the CDR3 is TGTGCCAGCAACCGGTACCAAGAGACCCAGTACTTC. Its protein product is CASNRYQETQYF.

This clonotype came up many times. The V call is TRBV12-3 or TRBV12-4, the J call TRBJ2-6; no firm D call. The CDR3 is 14 residues long. With 4 bases removed from V and 0 bases from J, the gap between germline ends came to 4 bases. For the CDR3, the DNA is TGTGCCAGCAGTTACAGCTCTGGGGCCAACGTCCTGACTTTC. Protein product: CASSYSSGANVLTF.

J is TRBJ1-1 and V is TRBV12-3 or TRBV12-4, with D uncertain. Trimming took 3 bases from V and 1 from J, leaving 15 bases between them. The CDR3 extends over 16 amino acids. The DNA of the CDR3 is TGTGCCAGCAGTTTGGCGGCGCGGCTGGAGAACACTGAAGCTTTCTTT. Translating it yields CASSLAARLENTEAFF.

This clonotype was seen more than once but under ten times. The chain carries TRBV5-1 and TRBJ2-5; TRBD1 matches 9 bases. Germline loops: CDR1 SGHRS, CDR2 YFSETQ. Unmatched junction bases numbered 13, after V lost 5 bases and J lost 5 bases. The CDR3 runs 16 residues. CDR3 region: CASSGGTGMKLETQYF. CDR3 DNA: TGCGCCAGCAGTGGGGGGACAGGGATGAAACTGGAGACCCAGTACTTC.

The chain joins TRBV29-1 to TRBJ2-7; 8 bases agree with TRBD1. CDR3 length equals 14 residues. The V and J ends lost 4 bases and 4 bases, in that order; junction bases with no gene match: 9. The germline V gene has CDR1 SQVTM and CDR2 ANQGSEA. The CDR3 spells CSVGKGGQGYEQYF. The DNA of the CDR3 is TGCAGCGTTGGGAAGGGCGGACAGGGATACGAGCAGTACTTC.

The chain couples TRBV5-1 to TRBJ1-4; D call uncertain. Trimming left V 4 bases short and J 4 bases short, with 11 bases between. This CDR3 has 14 residues. Germline values: CDR1 SGHRS, CDR2 YFSETQ. The CDR3 loop reads CASSPGSGNEKLFF. The CDR3 bases are TGCGCCAGCAGCCCGGGGTCCGGTAATGAAAAACTGTTTTTT.

The chain uses TRBV29-1 and TRBJ2-2; D is possibly TRBD1 or TRBD2 (5 bases each). This CDR3 contains 13 residues. Germline V lookup: CDR1 SQVTM, CDR2 ANQGSEA. The germline V and J ends were trimmed by 7 bases and 2 bases, with 11 bases remaining between them. The DNA of the CDR3 is TGCAGCGAACGGGACGGTAACACCGGGGAGCTGTTTTTT. This translates into CSERDGNTGELFF.

This clonotype was seen only a few times. V usage is TRBV29-1 and J usage is TRBJ2-5, with D unresolved. With 7 bases removed from V and 1 base from J, the gap between germline ends came to 13 bases. The CDR3 totals 13 residues. Per the germline V gene, CDR1 is SQVTM and CDR2 is ANQGSEA. CDR3 in DNA: TGCAGCGCTGCCCCCGGTATCCAAGAGACCCAGTACTTC. Its translation: CSAAPGIQETQYF.